This TCR beta chain is drawn from a study of cytomegalovirus exposure and HLA in healthy donors. Findings of the study overall: The study found most TCR sequences rare, yet found some public TCRs in many donors.

As for this clone: Its target is unknown.

13 Jbeta primers and 60 Vbeta primers were used for the PCR. Sequencing used immunoSEQ multiplex PCR; TCRdb keeps in-frame clones, though not all of them. The repertoire has approximately 22,000 clones, around 82% of them found once; the top ten carry 7% to 9%. V shed 6 bases, J shed 4 bases, and the junction held 10 bases outside the gene matches. Looked up from germline, CDR1 is SQVTM and CDR2 is ANQGSEA. The CDR3 length is 15 residues. The chain employs TRBV29-1 and TRBJ2-2; 8 bases are shared with TRBD1. The sequenced material came from PBMCs. This TCR came from a man between 60 and 70 years old in good health and CMV-seronegative. The CDR3 DNA reads TGCAGCGTCCCCCTTGGACAGGGACGCACCGGGGAGCTGTTTTTT. Translating gives CSVPLGQGRTGELFF.